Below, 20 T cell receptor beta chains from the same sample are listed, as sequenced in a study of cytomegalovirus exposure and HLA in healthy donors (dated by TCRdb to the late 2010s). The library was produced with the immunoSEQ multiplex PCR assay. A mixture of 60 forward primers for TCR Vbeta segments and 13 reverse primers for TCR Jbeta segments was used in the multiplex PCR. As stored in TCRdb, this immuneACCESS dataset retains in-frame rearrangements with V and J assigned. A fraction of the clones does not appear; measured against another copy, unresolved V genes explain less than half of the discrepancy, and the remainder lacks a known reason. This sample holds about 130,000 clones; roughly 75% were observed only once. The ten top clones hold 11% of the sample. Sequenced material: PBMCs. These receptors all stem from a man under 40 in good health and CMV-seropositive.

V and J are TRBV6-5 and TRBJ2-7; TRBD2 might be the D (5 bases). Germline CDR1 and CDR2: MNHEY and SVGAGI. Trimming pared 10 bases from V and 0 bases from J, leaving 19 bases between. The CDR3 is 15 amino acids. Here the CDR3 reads CATLSLGKSSYEQYF. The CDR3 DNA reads TGTGCCACCCTCTCGCTCGGGAAGAGCTCCTACGAGCAGTACTTC.

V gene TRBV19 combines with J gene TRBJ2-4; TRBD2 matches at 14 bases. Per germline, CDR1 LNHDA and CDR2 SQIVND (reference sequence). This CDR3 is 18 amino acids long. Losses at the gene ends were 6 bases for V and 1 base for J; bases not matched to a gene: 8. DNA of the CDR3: TGTGCCAGTAGAACAGGGACTAGCGGGAGCTTCGCCAAAAACATTCAGTACTTC. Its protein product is CASRTGTSGSFAKNIQYF.

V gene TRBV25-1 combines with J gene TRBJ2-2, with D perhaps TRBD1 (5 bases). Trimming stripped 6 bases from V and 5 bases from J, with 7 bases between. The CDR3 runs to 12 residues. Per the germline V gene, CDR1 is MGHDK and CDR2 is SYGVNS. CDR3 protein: CASRGPTGELFF. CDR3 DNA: TGTGCCAGCAGGGGGCCGACCGGGGAGCTGTTTTTT.

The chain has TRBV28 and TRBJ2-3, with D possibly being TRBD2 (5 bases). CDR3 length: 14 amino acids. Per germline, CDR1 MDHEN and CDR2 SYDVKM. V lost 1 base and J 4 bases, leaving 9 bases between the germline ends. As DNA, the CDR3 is TGTGCCAGCAGTTTATCGGCGGAGGCAGATACGCAGTATTTT. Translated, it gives CASSLSAEADTQYF.

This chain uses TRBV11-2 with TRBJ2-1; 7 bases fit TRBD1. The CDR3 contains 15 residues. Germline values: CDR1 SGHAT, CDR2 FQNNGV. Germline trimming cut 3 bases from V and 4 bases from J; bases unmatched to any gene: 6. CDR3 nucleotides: TGTGCCAGCAGCTTGGGACAGTCTTATTACAATGAGCAGTTCTTC. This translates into CASSLGQSYYNEQFF.

The CDR3, as DNA: TGTGCCAGCAGCCCCCGGGGCTACGGACCAGCGGGAGGGTTCCACGAGCAGTACTTC. It translates to CASSPRGYGPAGGFHEQYF. This chain links TRBV28 with TRBJ2-7; TRBD2 matches 10 bases. The CDR3 is 19 residues long. Looked up from germline, CDR1 is MDHEN and CDR2 is SYDVKM. V trimming: 6 bases; J trimming: 5 bases; junction bases outside the gene matches: 22.

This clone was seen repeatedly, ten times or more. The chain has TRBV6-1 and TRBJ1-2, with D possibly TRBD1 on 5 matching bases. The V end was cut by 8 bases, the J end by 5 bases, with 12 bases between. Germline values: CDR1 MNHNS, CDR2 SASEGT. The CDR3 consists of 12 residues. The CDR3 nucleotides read TGTGCCAGCGGACACCCCCTGTATGGCTACACCTTC. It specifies CASGHPLYGYTF.

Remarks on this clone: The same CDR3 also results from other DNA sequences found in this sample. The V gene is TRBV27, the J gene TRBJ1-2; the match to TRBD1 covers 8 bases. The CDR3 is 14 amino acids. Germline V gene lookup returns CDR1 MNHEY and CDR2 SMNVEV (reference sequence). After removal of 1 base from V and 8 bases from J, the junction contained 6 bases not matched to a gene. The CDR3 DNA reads TGTGCCAGCAGTTTATGGCAGGGGGCGAGAGGCTACACCTTC. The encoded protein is CASSLWQGARGYTF.

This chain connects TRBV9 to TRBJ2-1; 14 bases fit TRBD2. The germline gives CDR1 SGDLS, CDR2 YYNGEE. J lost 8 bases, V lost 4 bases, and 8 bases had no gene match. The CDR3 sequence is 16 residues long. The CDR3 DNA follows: TGTGCCAGCAGCCCACCCGGGACTAGCGGGAGTTATGAGCAGTTCTTC. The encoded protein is CASSPPGTSGSYEQFF.

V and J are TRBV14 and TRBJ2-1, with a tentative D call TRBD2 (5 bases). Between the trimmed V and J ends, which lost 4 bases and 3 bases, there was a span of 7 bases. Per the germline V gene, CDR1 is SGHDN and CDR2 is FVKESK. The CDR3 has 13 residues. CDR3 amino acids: CASSLGLYNEQFF. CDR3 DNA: TGTGCCAGCAGCCTCGGACTCTACAATGAGCAGTTCTTC.

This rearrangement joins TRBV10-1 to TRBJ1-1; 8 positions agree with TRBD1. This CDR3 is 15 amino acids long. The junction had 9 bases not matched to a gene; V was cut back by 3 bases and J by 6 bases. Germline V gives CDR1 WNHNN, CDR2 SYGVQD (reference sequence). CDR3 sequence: CASSDGTGPRAEAFF. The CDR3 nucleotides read TGCGCCAGCAGTGATGGGACAGGACCCCGCGCTGAAGCTTTCTTT.

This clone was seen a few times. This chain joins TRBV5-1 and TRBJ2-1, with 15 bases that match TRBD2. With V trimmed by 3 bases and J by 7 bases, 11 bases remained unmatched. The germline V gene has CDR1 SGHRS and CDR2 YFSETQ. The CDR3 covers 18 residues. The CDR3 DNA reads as TGCGCCAGCAGCTCCTGGACTAGCGGGAGGGCCGGAGGGAATGAGCAGTTCTTC. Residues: CASSSWTSGRAGGNEQFF. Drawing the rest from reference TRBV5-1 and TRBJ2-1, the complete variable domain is KAGVTQTPRYLIKTRGQQVTLSCSPISGHRSVSWYQQTPGQGLQFLFEYFSETQRNKGNFPGRFSGRQFSNSRSEMNVSTLELGDSALYLCASSSWTSGRAGGNEQFFGPGTRLTVL.

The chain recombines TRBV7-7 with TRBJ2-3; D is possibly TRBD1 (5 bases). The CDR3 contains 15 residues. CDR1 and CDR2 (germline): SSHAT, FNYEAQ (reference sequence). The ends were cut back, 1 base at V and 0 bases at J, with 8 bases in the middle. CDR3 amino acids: CASSLGDSSTDTQYF. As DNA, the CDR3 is TGTGCCAGCAGCTTAGGAGACAGCAGCACAGATACGCAGTATTTT.

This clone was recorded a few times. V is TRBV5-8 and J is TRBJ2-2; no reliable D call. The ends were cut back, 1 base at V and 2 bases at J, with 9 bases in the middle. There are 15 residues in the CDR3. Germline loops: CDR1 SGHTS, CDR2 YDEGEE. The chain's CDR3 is CASSLYSGNTGELFF. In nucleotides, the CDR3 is TGTGCCAGCAGCTTGTATTCAGGAAACACCGGGGAGCTGTTTTTT. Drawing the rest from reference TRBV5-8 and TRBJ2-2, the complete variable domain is EAGVTQSPTHLIKTRGQQATLRCSPISGHTSVYWYQQALGLGLQFLLWYDEGEERNRGNFPPRFSGRQFPNYSSELNVNALELEDSALYLCASSLYSGNTGELFFGEGSRLTVL.

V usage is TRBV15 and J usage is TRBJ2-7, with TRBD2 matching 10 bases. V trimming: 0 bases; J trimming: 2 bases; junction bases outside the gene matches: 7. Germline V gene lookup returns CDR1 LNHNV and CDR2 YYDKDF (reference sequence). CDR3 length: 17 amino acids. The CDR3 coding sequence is TGTGCCACCAGCAGAGATCAGGGCGGACTAGCGGCCTACGAGCAGTACTTC. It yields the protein CATSRDQGGLAAYEQYF.

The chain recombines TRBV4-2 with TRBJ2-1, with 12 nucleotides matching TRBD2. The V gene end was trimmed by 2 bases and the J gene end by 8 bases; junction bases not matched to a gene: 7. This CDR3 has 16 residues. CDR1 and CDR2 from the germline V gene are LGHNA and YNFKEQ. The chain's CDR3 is CASSQRLAGAHDEQFF. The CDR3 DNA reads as TGTGCCAGCAGCCAAAGACTAGCGGGAGCCCACGATGAGCAGTTCTTC.

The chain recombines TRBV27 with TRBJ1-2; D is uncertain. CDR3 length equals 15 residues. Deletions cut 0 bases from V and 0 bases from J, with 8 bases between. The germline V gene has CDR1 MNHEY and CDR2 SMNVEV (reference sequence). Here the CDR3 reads CASSLSQAANYGYTF. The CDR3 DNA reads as TGTGCCAGCAGTTTATCCCAGGCAGCTAACTATGGCTACACCTTC.

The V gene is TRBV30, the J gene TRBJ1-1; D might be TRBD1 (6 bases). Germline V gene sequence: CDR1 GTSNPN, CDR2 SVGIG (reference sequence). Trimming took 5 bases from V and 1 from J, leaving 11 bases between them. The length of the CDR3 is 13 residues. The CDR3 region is CAWSRGGNTEAFF. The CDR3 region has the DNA TGTGCCTGGTCCAGAGGGGGGAACACTGAAGCTTTCTTT.

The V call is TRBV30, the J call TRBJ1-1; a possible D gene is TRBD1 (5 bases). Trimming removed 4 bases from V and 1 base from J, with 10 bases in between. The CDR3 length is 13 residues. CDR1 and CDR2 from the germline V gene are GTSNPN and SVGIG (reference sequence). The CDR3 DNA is TGTGCCTGGAATATCGGGGGGAACACTGAAGCTTTCTTT. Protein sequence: CAWNIGGNTEAFF.

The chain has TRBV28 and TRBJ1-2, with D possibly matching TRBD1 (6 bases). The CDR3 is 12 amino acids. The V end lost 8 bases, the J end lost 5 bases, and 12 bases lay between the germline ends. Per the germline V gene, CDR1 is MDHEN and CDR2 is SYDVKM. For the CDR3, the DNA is TGTGCCAGCGGGAGGGGGGATTATGGCTACACCTTC. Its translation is CASGRGDYGYTF.